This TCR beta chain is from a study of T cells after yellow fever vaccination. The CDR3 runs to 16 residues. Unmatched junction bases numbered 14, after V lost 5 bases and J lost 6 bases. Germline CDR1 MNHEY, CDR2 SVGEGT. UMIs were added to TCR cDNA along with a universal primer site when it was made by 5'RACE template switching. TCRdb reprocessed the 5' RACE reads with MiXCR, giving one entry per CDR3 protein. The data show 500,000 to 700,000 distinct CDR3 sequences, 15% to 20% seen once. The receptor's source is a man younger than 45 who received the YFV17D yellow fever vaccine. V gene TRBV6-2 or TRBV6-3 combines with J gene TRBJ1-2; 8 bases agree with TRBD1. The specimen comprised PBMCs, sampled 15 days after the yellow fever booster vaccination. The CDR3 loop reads CASSTGPDRVRNGYTF. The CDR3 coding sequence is TGTGCCAGCAGTACAGGTCCGGACAGGGTGAGGAATGGCTACACCTTC.